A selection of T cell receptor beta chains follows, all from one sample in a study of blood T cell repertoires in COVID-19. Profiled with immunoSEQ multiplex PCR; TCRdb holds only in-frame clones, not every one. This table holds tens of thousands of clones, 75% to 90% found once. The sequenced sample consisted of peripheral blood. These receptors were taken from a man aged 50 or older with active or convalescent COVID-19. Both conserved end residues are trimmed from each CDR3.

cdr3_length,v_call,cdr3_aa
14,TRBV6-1,ASSEVAGASYNEQF
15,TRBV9,ASSVLAGDESTDTQY
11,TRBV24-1,ATSDTQGFGYT
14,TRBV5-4,ASSSKTSANTGELF
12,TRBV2,ASGPTGSGNTIY
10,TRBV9,ASSVAADTQY
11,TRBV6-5,ASTPLLRHSYT
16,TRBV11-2,ASSFSGRASKVPDTQY
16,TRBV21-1,ASSKGREVAGGTDTQY
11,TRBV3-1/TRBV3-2,ASSQVGGGPLY
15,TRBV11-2,ASRPTGTGLSTGELF
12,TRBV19,ASSITAGNQPQH
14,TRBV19,ASSTTPESDYNEQF
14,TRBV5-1,ASSSQGVKGTGELF
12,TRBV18,ASSPPSGVREAF
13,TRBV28,ASSPHTGNGETQY
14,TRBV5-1,ASSWTGGGGGTEAF
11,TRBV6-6,ASSPTSGNEQF
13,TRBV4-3,ASSLTRGRGNTIY
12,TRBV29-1,SVVPRLVSDTQY
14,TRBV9,ASSARGDRGNYGYT
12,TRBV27,ASSRVSGANVLT
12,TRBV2,ASSETGKSHEQY
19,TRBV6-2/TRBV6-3,ASSPTGDRLYTTDMTEKLF
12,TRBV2,ASRREAGPYEQY
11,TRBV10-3,ATRQGEAGELF
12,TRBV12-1,ASSFQGHSRPQH
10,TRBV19,ASKSRVNEQF
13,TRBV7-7,ASSLDRGARETQY
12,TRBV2,ASTTDTYTGELF
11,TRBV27,ASSFSGYSPLH
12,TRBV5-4,ASTTWTGTHEQY